This is a list of T cell receptor beta chains from one sample in a study of early T cells in non-severe SARS-CoV-2 infection. MiXCR, run by TCRdb on the 5' RACE reads, gives a single entry per CDR3 protein. The data contain around 64,000 distinct CDR3 sequences, 10% to 12% of them singletons. Source: whole blood, taken at baseline. These TCRs come from an adult who was a healthcare worker with PCR-confirmed SARS-CoV-2 infection or an uninfected control (not recorded which). CDR3s include the opening cysteine and the closing phenylalanine or tryptophan. D genes are given only for firm matches. Only part of the rows carry a size: once, few, many, or a class if the clone is expanded.

V,D,J,size,DNA,CDR3
TRBV29-1,.,TRBJ2-7,.,TGCAGCGTTGAATCATTTTACGAGCAGTACTTC,CSVESFYEQYF
TRBV20-1,.,TRBJ2-1,many,TGCAGTGCGACGGGGCCGACCCTCCTGCAGTTCTTC,CSATGPTLLQFF
TRBV4-1,.,TRBJ1-5,few,TGCGCCAGCAGCCAAATTATGGGTGCTATTCGGCCCCAGCATTTT,CASSQIMGAIRPQHF
TRBV5-1,TRBD1,TRBJ2-2,.,TGCGCCAGCAGCCGCGGACAGGACACCGGGGAGCTGTTTTTT,CASSRGQDTGELFF
TRBV30,.,TRBJ2-7,.,TGTGCCTGGAACCCTGGAGGGGGGGTGAGCGAGCAGTACTTC,CAWNPGGGVSEQYF
TRBV6-1,TRBD1,TRBJ2-7,many,TGTGCCACAGTACGTAGGGGACAGACTAACGAGCAGTACTTC,CATVRRGQTNEQYF
TRBV7-6,.,TRBJ1-4,many,TGTGCCAGCAGCCCTTCAGGGTTGAGATTTTCTGCAACTAATGAAAAACTGTTTTTT,CASSPSGLRFSATNEKLFF
TRBV20-1,TRBD2,TRBJ2-1,few,TGCAGTGCTGTTGGCGGGAGCAGATCCTACAATGAGCAGTTCTTC,CSAVGGSRSYNEQFF
TRBV25-1,.,TRBJ2-2,many,TGTGCCAGCAGTGAATCCGGCGGAAGGGAGCTGTTTTTT,CASSESGGRELFF
TRBV29-1,.,TRBJ2-7,.,TGCAGCGTTGTGTTTGGTCGACCAATCTACGAGCAGTACTTC,CSVVFGRPIYEQYF
TRBV9,.,TRBJ1-6,.,TGTGCCAGCAGCACCGGTAACGGGTCACCCCTCCACTTT,CASSTGNGSPLHF
TRBV5-6,.,TRBJ1-1,.,TGTGCCAGCAGCTTGATATCCGGCCCTGAAGCTTTCTTT,CASSLISGPEAFF
TRBV30,.,TRBJ1-1,few,TGTGCCTGGAGTGGCAGGGCCGAGGCTTTCTTT,CAWSGRAEAFF
TRBV2,.,TRBJ1-4,many,TGTGCCAGCAGTCCCTCCTGGCTTGAAAAACTGTTTTTT,CASSPSWLEKLFF
TRBV29-1,.,TRBJ2-7,many,TGCAGCGTTGAAGATTGGGGACAAGAAGCCAACTACGAGCAGTACTTC,CSVEDWGQEANYEQYF
TRBV5-1,.,TRBJ1-1,many,TGCGCCAGCAGCTTGGAGGCTGAAGCTTTCTTT,CASSLEAEAFF
TRBV5-5,.,TRBJ1-1,.,TGTGCCAGCAGCTTGTCCACCACAGGGCTAGAAGCGAACACTGAAGCTTTCTTT,CASSLSTTGLEANTEAFF
TRBV7-2,TRBD2,TRBJ2-7,many,TGTGCCAGCAGCTTATTGGGACTAGCGGGGGGCTACGAGCAGTACTTC,CASSLLGLAGGYEQYF
TRBV28,TRBD1,TRBJ1-5,.,TGTGCCAGCAGTTTCACAGGGGCTAATCAGCCCCAGCATTTT,CASSFTGANQPQHF
TRBV5-1,.,TRBJ2-7,many,TGCGCCAGCAGCTTGGGTCACCGGGTGGTTTCCTACGAGCAGTACTTC,CASSLGHRVVSYEQYF
TRBV12-3/TRBV12-4,TRBD2,TRBJ2-1,many,TGTGCCAGCAGTTTTGGGACTAGCGGGGGCCCAAGCTCCTACAATGAGCAGTTCTTC,CASSFGTSGGPSSYNEQFF
TRBV14,.,TRBJ2-3,few,TGTGCCAGCAGCCAAGCGGTACGCAGCACAGATACGCAGTATTTT,CASSQAVRSTDTQYF